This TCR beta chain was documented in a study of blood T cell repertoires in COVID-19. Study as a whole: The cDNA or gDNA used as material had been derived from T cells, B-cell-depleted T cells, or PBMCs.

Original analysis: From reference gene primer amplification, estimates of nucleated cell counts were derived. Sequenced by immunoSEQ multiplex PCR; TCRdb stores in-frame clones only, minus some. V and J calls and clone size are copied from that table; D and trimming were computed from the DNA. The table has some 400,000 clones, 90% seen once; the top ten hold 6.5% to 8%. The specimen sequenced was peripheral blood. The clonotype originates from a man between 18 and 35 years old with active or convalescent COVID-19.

CDR3 sequence reads: CASTFEGHMTYEQYF. CDR3 sequence (DNA): TGTGCCAGCACCTTTGAGGGACACATGACCTACGAGCAGTACTTC. The chain recombines TRBV2 with TRBJ2-7; D perhaps matches TRBD1 (6 bases). From germline, CDR1 is SNHLY and CDR2 FYNNEI. Deletions cut 7 bases from V and 2 bases from J, with 18 bases between. This CDR3 spans 15 amino acids.